This T cell receptor (beta chain) was captured in a study of T cells in Graves' hyperthyroidism and ophthalmopathy. Subjects with ophthalmopathy showed a Clinical Activity Score no lower than 3, a NOSPECS grade no lower than 4, and a duration shorter than 3 months. Using RNA transcripts as the source, TCR beta CDR3 regions were amplified. The primer set for the first-round RT-PCR of the TCR CDR3 was HTBI. TCRdb re-analysed the multiplex PCR reads in MiXCR, keeping a single row per CDR3 protein. There are 600,000 to 700,000 distinct CDR3 sequences in the sample; roughly 15% occur only once, and roughly 4.5% lies in the top ten. V shed 3 bases and J 2 bases; nucleotides not matched to a gene: 6. CDR1 and CDR2 from the germline V gene are SGHDN and FVKESK. The CDR3 extends over 15 amino acids. This clonotype was seen ten or more times.

The clonotype originates from a woman in her thirties or forties with Graves' ophthalmopathy. The chain combines TRBV14 with TRBJ1-1, with 7 bases matching TRBD1. The sequenced sample consisted of blood. CDR3 nucleotides: TGTGCCAGCAGCCACTACCGGGACAGTAACACTGAAGCTTTCTTT. Its protein product is CASSHYRDSNTEAFF.